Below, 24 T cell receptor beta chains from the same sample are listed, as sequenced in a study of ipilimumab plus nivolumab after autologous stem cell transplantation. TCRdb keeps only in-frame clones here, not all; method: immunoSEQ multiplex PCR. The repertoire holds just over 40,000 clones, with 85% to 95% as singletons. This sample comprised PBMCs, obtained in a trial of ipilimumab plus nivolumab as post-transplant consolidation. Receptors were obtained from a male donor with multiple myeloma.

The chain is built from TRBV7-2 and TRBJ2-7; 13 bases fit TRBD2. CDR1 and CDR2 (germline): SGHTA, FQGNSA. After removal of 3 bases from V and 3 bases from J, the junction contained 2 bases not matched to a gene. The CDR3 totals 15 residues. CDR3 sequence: CASSFGLAGVYEQYF. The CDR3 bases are TGTGCCAGCAGCTTCGGACTAGCGGGGGTCTACGAGCAGTACTTC.

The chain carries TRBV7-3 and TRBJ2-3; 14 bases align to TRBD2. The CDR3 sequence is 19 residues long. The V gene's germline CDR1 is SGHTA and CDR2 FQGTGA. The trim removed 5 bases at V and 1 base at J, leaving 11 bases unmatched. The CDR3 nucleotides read TGTGCCAGCAGCCCCACCGGGACTAGCGGGAGTGGGGGCACAGATACGCAGTATTTT. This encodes CASSPTGTSGSGGTDTQYF.

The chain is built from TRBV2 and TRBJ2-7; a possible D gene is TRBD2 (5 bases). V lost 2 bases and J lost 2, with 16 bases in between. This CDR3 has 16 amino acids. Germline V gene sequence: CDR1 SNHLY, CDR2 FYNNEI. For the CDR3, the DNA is TGTGCCAGCAGTGAATCTTGGAACCTCGGGGCCTACGAGCAGTACTTC. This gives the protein CASSESWNLGAYEQYF. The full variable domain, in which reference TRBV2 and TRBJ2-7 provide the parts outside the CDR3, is EPEVTQTPSHQVTQMGQEVILRCVPISNHLYFYWYRQILGQKVEFLVSFYNNEISEKSEIFDDQFSVERPDGSNFTLKIRSTKLEDSAMYFCASSESWNLGAYEQYFGPGTRLTVT.

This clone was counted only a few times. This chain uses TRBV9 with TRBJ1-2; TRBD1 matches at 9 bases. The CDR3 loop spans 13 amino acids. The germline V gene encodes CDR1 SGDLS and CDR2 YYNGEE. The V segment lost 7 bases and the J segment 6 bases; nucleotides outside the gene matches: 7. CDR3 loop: CASGNRGRDGYTF. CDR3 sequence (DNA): TGTGCCAGCGGAAACAGGGGGCGCGATGGCTACACCTTC.

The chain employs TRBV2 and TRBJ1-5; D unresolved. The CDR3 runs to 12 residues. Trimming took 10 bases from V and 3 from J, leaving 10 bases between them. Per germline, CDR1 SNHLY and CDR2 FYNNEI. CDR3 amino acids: CATSPDNQPQHF. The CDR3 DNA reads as TGTGCCACCTCTCCCGACAATCAGCCCCAGCATTTT.

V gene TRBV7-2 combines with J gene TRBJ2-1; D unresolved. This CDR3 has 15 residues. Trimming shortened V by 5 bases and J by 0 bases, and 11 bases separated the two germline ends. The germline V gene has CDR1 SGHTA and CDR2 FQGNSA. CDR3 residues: CASSPPGPSYNEQFF. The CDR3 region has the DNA TGTGCCAGCAGCCCTCCTGGGCCCTCCTACAATGAGCAGTTCTTC.

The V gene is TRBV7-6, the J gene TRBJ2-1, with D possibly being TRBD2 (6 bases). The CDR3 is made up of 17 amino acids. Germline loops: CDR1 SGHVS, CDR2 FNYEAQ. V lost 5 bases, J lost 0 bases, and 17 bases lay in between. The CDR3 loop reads CASSTPPGESSYNEQFF. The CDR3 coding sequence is TGTGCCAGCAGCACCCCCCCGGGGGAAAGCTCCTACAATGAGCAGTTCTTC. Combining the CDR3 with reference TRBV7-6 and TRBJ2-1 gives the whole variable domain GAGVSQSPRYKVTKRGQDVALRCDPISGHVSLYWYRQALGQGPEFLTYFNYEAQQDKSGLPNDRFSAERPEGSISTLTIQRTEQRDSAMYRCASSTPPGESSYNEQFFGPGTRLTVL.

CDR3 residues: CASSDGTSTDTQYF. The CDR3 DNA reads as TGTGCCAGCAGCGACGGTACTAGCACAGATACGCAGTATTTT. The gene calls are TRBV21-1 and TRBJ2-3. TRBV21-1 is a pseudogene. This CDR3 has 14 residues.

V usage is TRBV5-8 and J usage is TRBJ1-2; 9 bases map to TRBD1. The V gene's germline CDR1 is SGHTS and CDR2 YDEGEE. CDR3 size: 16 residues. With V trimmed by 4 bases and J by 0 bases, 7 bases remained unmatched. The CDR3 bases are TGTGCCAGCAGCCGAGGGACAGGGCCCACTAACTATGGCTACACCTTC. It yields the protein CASSRGTGPTNYGYTF.

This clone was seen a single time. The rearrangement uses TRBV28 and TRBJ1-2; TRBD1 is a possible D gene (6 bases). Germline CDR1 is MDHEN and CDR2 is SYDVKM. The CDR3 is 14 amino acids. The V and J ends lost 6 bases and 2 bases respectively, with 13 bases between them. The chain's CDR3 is CASRPEGGNYGYTF. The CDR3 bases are TGTGCCAGCAGACCCGAGGGGGGCAACTATGGCTACACCTTC.

CDR3 DNA sequence: TGTGCCAGCAGCAAAGTTACAGGGGGTATCTACAATGAGCAGTTCTTC. It translates to CASSKVTGGIYNEQFF. This chain connects TRBV21-1 to TRBJ2-1; the table's D call, TRBD1, has no DNA check behind it. TRBV21-1 is a pseudogene. The CDR3 covers 16 residues.

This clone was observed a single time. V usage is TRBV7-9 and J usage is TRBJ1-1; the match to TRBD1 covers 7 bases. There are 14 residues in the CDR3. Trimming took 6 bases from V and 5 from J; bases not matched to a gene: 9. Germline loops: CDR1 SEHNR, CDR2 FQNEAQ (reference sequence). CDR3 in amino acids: CASRLTGVKTEAFF. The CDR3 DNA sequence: TGTGCCAGCAGGTTAACAGGGGTTAAGACTGAAGCTTTCTTT.

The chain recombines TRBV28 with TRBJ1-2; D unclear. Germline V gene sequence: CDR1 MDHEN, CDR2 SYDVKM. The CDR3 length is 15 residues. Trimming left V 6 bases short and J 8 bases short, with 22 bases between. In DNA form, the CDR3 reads TGTGCCAGCAGAGAGGCGCCGACAAGGTTCCTGGGCTACACCTTC. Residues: CASREAPTRFLGYTF.

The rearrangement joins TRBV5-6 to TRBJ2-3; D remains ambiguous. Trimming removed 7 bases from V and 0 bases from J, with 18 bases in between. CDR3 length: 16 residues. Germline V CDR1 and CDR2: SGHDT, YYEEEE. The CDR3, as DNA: TGTGCCAGCCGGTCACACAGATCCACTAGCACAGATACGCAGTATTTT. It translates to CASRSHRSTSTDTQYF.

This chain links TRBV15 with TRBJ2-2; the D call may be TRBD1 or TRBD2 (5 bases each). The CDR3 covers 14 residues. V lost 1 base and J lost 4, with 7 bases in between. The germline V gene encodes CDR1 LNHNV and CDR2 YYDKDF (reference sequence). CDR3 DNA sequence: TGTGCCACCAGCAGAGTTGGGGGCACCGGGGAGCTGTTTTTT. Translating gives CATSRVGGTGELFF. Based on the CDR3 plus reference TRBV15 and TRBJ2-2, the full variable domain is DAMVIQNPRYQVTQFGKPVTLSCSQTLNHNVMYWYQQKSSQAPKLLFHYYDKDFNNEADTPDNFQSRRPNTSFCFLDIRSPGLGDTAMYLCATSRVGGTGELFFGEGSRLTVL.

CDR3: CASSPELTGPQYF. CDR3 in DNA: TGTGCCAGCTCACCAGAGCTTACAGGCCCCCAGTACTTC. The chain is built from TRBV18 and TRBJ2-5, with a tentative D call TRBD1 (5 bases). CDR3 length: 13 residues. The germline V gene has CDR1 KGHSH and CDR2 LQKENI. V was shortened by 2 bases and J by 9 bases, with 13 bases between the two germline ends.

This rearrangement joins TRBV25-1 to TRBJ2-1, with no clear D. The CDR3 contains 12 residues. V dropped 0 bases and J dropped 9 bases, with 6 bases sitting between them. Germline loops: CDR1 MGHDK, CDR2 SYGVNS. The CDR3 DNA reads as TGTGCCAGCAGTGAATACGGGTCTGAGCAGTTCTTC. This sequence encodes CASSEYGSEQFF. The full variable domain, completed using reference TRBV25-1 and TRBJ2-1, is EADIYQTPRYLVIGTGKKITLECSQTMGHDKMYWYQQDPGMELHLIHYSYGVNSTEKGDLSSESTVSRIRTEHFPLTLESARPSHTSQYLCASSEYGSEQFFGPGTRLTVL.

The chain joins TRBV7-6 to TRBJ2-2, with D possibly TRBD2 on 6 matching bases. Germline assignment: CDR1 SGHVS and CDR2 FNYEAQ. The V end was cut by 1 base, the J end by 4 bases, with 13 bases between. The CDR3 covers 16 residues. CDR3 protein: CASSLVGGSSTGELFF. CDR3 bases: TGTGCCAGCAGCTTAGTGGGGGGATCGAGCACCGGGGAGCTGTTTTTT.

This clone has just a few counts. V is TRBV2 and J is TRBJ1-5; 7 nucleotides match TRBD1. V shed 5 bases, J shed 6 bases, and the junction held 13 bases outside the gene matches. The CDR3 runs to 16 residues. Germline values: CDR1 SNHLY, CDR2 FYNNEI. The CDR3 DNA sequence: TGTGCCAGCAGTCCATATTTTTACAGGGGAAGTCAGCCCCAGCATTTT. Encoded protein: CASSPYFYRGSQPQHF.

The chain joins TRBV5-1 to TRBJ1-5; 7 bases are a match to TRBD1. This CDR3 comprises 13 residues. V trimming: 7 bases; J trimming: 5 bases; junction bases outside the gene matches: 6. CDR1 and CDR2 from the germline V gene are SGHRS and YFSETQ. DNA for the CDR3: TGCGCCAGCCGACGGGACAGTTATCAGCCCCAGCATTTT. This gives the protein CASRRDSYQPQHF.

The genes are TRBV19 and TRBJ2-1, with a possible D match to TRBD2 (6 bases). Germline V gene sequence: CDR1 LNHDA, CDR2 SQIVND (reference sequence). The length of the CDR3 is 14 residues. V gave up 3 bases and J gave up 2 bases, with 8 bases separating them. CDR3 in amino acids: CASSMDYPYNEQFF. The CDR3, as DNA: TGTGCCAGTAGTATGGACTACCCCTACAATGAGCAGTTCTTC.

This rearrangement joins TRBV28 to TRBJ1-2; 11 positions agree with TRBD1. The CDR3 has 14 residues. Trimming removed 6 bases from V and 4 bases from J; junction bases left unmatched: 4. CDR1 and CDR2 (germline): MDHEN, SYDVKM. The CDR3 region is CASRGTGGGYGYTF. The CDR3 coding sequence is TGTGCCAGCAGGGGGACAGGGGGGGGCTATGGCTACACCTTC.

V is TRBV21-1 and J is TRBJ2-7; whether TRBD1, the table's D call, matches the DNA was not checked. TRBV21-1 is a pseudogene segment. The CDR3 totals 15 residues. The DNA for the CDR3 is TGTGCCAGCAGCAAAGCAGGGGCCAAACGCTACGAGCAGTACTTC. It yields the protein CASSKAGAKRYEQYF.

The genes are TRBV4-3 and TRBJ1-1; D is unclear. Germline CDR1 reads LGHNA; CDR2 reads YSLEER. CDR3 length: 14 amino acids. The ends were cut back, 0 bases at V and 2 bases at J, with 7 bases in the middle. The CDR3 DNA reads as TGCGCCAGCAGCCAAGATTACACAAACACTGAAGCTTTCTTT. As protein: CASSQDYTNTEAFF.